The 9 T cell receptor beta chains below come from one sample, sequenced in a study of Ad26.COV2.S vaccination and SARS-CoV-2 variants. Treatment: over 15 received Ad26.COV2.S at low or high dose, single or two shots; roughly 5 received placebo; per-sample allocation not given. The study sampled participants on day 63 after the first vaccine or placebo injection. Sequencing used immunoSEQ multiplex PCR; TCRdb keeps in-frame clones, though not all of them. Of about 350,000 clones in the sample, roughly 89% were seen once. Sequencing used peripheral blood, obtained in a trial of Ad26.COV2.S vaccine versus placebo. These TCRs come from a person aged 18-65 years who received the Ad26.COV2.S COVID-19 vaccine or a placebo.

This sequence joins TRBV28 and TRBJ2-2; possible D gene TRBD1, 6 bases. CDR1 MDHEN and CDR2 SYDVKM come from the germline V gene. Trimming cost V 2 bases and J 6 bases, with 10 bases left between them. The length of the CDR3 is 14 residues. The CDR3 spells CASSLAGVAGELFF. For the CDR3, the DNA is TGTGCCAGCAGTTTAGCAGGGGTTGCCGGGGAGCTGTTTTTT.

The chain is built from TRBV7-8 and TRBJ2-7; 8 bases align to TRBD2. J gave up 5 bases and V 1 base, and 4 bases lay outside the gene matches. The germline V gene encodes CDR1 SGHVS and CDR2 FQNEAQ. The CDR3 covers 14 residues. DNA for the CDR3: TGTGCCAGCAGCTTAGTTCTTAGCGGGGACGAGCAGTACTTC. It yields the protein CASSLVLSGDEQYF.

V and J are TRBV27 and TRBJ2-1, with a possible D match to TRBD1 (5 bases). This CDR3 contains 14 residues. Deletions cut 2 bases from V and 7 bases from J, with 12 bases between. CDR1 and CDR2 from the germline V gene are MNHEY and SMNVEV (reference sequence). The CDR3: CASSLLDKLNEQFF. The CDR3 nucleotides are TGTGCCAGCAGTTTACTGGACAAGCTTAATGAGCAGTTCTTC.

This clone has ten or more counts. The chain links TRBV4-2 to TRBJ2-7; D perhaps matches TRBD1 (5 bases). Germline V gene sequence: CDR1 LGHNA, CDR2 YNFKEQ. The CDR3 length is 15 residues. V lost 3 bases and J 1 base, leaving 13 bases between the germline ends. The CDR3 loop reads CASSQGPGASYEQYF. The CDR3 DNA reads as TGTGCCAGCAGCCAGGGCCCTGGGGCTTCCTACGAGCAGTACTTC.

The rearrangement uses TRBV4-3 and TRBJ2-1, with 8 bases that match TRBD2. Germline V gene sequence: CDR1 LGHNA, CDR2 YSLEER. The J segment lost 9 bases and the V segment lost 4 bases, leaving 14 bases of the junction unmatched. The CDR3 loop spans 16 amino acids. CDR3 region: CASSPSGGTIPSEQFF. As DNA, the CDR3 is TGCGCCAGCAGCCCGAGCGGGGGTACAATCCCAAGTGAGCAGTTCTTC.

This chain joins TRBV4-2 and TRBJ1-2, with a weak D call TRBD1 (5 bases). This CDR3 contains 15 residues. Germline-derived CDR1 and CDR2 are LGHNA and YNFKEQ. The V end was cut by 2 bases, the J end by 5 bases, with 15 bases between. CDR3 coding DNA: TGTGCCAGCAGCCAACACGGGGCAGGGTCGTATGGCTACACCTTC. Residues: CASSQHGAGSYGYTF.

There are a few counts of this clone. The CDR3 DNA sequence: TGTGCCAGCAGTTTGTTGGATACTAGAGCCTACGAGCAGTACTTC. This codes for CASSLLDTRAYEQYF. The chain joins TRBV28 to TRBJ2-7; TRBD2 is a possible D gene (5 bases). The V end was cut by 3 bases, the J end by 2 bases, with 14 bases between. The CDR3 has 15 amino acids. Germline loops: CDR1 MDHEN, CDR2 SYDVKM. The complete variable domain, with remaining parts taken from reference TRBV28 and TRBJ2-7, reads DVKVTQSSRYLVKRTGEKVFLECVQDMDHENMFWYRQDPGLGLRLIYFSYDVKMKEKGDIPEGYSVSREKKERFSLILESASTNQTSMYLCASSLLDTRAYEQYFGPGTRLTVT.

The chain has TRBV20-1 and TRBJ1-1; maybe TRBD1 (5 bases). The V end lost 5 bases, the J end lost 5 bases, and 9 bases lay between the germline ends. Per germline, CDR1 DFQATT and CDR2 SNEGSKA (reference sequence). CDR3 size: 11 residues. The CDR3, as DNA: TGCAGTGCTTCGGGGGGGACTGAAGCTTTCTTT. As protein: CSASGGTEAFF.

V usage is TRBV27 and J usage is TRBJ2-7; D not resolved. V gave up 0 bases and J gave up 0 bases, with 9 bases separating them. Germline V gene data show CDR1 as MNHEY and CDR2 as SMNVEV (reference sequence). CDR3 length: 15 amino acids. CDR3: CASSLSGRTSYEQYF. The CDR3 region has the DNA TGTGCCAGCAGTTTATCGGGCAGGACCTCCTACGAGCAGTACTTC.